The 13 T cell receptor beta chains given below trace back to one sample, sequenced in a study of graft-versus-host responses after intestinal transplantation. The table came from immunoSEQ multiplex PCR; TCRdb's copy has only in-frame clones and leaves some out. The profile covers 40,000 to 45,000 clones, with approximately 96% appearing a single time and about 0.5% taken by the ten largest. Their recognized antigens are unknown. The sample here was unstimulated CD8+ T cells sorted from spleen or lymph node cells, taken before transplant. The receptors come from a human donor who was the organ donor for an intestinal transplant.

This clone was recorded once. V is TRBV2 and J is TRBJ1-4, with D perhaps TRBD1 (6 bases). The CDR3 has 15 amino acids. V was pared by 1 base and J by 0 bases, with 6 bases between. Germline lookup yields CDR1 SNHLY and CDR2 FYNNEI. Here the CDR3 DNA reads TGTGCCAGCAGTGAAGGGACAGCAACTAATGAAAAACTGTTTTTT. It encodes CASSEGTATNEKLFF.

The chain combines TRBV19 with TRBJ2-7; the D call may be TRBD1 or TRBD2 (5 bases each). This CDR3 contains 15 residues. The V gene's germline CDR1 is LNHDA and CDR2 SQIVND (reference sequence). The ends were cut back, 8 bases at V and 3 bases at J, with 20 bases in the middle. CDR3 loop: CASSHLRDGHYEQYF. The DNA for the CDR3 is TGTGCCAGTTCTCACCTCCGGGACGGACACTACGAGCAGTACTTC. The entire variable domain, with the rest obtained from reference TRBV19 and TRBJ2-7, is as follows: DGGITQSPKYLFRKEGQNVTLSCEQNLNHDAMYWYRQDPGQGLRLIYYSQIVNDFQKGDIAEGYSVSREKKESFPLTVTSAQKNPTAFYLCASSHLRDGHYEQYFGPGTRLTVT.

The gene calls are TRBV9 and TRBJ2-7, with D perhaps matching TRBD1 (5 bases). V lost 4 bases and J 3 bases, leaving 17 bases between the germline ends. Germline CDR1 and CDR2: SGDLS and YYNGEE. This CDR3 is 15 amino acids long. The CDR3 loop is CASSPGGASSYEQYF. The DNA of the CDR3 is TGTGCCAGCAGCCCCGGTGGGGCGTCGAGCTACGAGCAGTACTTC.

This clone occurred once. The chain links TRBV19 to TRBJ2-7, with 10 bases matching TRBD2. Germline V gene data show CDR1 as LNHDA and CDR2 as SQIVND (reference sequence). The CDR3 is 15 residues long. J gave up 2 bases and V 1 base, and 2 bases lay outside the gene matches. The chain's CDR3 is CASSIALAGPYEQYF. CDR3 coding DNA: TGTGCCAGTAGTATAGCACTAGCGGGGCCCTACGAGCAGTACTTC.

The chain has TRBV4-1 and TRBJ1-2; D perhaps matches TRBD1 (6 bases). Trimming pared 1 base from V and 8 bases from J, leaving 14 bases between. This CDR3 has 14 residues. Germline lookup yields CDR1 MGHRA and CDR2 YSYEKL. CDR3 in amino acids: CASSQVLGGGGYTF. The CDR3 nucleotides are TGCGCCAGCAGCCAAGTTCTCGGGGGCGGGGGCTACACCTTC.

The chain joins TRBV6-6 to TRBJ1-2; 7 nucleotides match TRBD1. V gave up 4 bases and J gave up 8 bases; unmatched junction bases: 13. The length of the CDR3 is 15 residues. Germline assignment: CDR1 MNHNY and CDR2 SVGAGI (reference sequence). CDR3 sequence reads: CASSSALTTGKGYTF. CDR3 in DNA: TGTGCCAGCAGTTCTGCACTAACGACAGGGAAGGGCTACACCTTC.

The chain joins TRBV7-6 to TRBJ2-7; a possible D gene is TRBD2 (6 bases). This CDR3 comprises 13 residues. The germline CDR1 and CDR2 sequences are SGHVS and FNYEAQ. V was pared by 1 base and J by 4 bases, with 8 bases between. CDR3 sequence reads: CASSLGGEYEQYF. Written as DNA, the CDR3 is TGTGCCAGCAGCTTAGGGGGGGAATACGAGCAGTACTTC.

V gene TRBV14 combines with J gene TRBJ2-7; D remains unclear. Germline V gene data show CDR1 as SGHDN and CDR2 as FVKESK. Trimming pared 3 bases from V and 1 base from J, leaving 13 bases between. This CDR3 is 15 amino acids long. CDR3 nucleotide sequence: TGTGCCAGCAGCCATCGAGACACCCCTTCCTACGAGCAGTACTTC. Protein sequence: CASSHRDTPSYEQYF. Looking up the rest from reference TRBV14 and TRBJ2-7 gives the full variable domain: EAGVTQFPSHSVIEKGQTVTLRCDPISGHDNLYWYRRVMGKEIKFLLHFVKESKQDESGMPNNRFLAERTGGTYSTLKVQPAELEDSGVYFCASSHRDTPSYEQYFGPGTRLTVT.

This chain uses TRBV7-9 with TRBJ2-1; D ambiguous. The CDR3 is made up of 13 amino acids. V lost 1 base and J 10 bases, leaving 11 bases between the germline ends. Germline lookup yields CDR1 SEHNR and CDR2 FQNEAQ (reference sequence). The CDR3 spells CASSLDWAEEQFF. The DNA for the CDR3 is TGTGCCAGCAGCTTAGATTGGGCGGAGGAGCAGTTCTTC.

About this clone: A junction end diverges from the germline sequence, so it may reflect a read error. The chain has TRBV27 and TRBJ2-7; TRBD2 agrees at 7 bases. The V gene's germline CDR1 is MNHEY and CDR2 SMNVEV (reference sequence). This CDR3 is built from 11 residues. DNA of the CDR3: TGTGCCAGCAGTTTCGGGACTACGCTGAGCTTC. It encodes CASSFGTTLSF.

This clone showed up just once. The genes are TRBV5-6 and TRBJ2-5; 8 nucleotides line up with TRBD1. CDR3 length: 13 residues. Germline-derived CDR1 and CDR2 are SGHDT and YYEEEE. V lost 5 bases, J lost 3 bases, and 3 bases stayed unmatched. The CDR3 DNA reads TGTGCCAGCAGAATGACAGGGGAAGAGACCCAGTACTTC. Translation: CASRMTGEETQYF.

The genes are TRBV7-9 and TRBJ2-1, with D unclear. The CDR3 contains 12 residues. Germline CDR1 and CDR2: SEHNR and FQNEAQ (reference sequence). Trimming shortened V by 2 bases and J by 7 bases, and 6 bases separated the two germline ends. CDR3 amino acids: CASSLIGNEQFF. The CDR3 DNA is TGTGCCAGCAGCTTAATCGGAAATGAGCAGTTCTTC.

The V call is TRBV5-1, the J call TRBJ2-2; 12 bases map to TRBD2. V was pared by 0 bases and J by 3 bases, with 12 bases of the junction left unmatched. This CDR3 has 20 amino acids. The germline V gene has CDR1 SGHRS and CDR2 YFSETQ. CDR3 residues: CASSLAASGGVETYTGELFF. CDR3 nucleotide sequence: TGCGCCAGCAGCTTGGCTGCTAGCGGGGGGGTTGAAACCTACACCGGGGAGCTGTTTTTT.